This T cell receptor beta chain was documented in a study of beta chain features in type 1 diabetes. The wider study: There was similarity between patients and healthy donors in age, gender and cell yields. Across all samples, approximately 99 million sorted cells were examined.

V lost 3 bases and J lost 5; bases outside the gene matches: 4. Germline CDR1 SGHDT, CDR2 YYEEEE. The CDR3 has 13 amino acids. The authors reverse transcribed all of the isolated RNA, so sequencing captured expressed TCRB transcripts. Naive, central memory and regulatory T cell samples averaged roughly 3.5 million immunoSEQ reads each. TCRdb's table, derived via immunoSEQ multiplex PCR, lists solely in-frame clones and lacks some. This sample has about 280,000 clones, with approximately 16% found just once. Study conclusions and caveats: Shorter TCRB CDR3s, moderately but significantly so, were found in Type 1 diabetes patients in all four CD4+ subsets. More deletions and fewer insertions at VDJ junctions were found in patients with type 1 diabetes.

This clone occurred a few times. Its target is not known. The sample consisted of naive CD4+ T cells from blood. The sequence derives from a man aged 18-30 years with type 1 diabetes. The chain combines TRBV5-6 with TRBJ2-5; 7 bases map to TRBD1. The chain's CDR3 is CASSYRGRETQYF. In DNA form, the CDR3 reads TGTGCCAGCAGCTACAGGGGCAGGGAGACCCAGTACTTC.